This T cell receptor beta chain was recorded in a study of identical twins. Study results and caveats: Beta out-of-frame twin sharing showed a weaker excess.

Losses at the gene ends were 4 bases for V and 0 bases for J; bases not matched to a gene: 3. The germline CDR1 and CDR2 sequences are SGHRS and YFSETQ. The CDR3 is 14 amino acids. This clonotype was detected only a few times. Its specificity is unknown. All donors were healthy, and all were Caucasian. From the 5' RACE reads, TCRdb called clonotypes with MiXCR, one entry per CDR3 protein. The top ten clones hold about 0.54% of a sample with 500,000 or so distinct CDR3 sequences, 14% of them seen once. These records were also assigned to another study, of yellow fever vaccine responses in identical twins.

This chain joins TRBV5-1 and TRBJ1-1; 7 nucleotides agree with TRBD1. Sequenced material: CD4+ T cells sorted from blood. The receptor was derived from a woman under 30 in good health. CDR3 protein: CASSAQGLNTEAFF. For the CDR3, the DNA is TGCGCCAGCAGCGCACAGGGGTTGAACACTGAAGCTTTCTTT.